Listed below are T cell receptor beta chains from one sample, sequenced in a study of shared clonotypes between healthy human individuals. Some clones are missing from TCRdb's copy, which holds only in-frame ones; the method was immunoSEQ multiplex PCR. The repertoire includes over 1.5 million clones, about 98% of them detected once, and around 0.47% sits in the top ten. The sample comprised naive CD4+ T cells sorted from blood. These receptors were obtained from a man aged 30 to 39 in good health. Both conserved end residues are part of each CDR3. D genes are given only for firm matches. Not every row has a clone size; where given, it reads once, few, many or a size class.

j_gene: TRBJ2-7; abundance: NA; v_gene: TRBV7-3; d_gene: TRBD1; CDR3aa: CASSRDRGYEQYF; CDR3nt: TGTGCCAGCAGCCGGGACAGGGGTTACGAGCAGTACTTC
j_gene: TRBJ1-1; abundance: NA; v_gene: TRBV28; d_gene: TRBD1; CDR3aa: CASSSPTGWTEAFF; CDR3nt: TGTGCCAGCAGTTCACCGACAGGGTGGACTGAAGCTTTCTTT
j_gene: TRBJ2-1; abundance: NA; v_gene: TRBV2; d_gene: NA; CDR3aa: CASKFSRDNEQFF; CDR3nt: TGTGCCAGCAAGTTCTCGCGGGACAATGAGCAGTTCTTC
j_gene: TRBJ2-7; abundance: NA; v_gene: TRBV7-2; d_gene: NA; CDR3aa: CASSSIGTARGRWQYF; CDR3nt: TGTGCCAGCAGCTCAATCGGGACAGCCCGGGGGAGATGGCAGTACTTC
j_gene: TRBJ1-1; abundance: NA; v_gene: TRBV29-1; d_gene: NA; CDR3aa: CSAQNTEAFF; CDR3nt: TGCAGCGCCCAGAACACTGAAGCTTTCTTT
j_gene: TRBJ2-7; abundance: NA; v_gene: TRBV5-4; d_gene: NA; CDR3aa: CASSLVGLREQYF; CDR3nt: TGTGCCAGCAGCTTGGTGGGGCTGAGGGAGCAGTACTTC
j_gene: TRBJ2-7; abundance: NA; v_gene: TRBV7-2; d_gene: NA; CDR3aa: CASSLEAVQHYEQYF; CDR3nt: TGTGCCAGCAGCTTAGAGGCGGTACAGCACTACGAGCAGTACTTC
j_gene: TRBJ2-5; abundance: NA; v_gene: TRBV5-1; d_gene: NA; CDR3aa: CASSPRGGEGAETQYF; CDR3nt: TGCGCCAGCAGCCCGAGGGGCGGAGAGGGAGCTGAGACCCAGTACTTC
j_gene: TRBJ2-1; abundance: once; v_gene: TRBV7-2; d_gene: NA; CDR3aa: CASSLEKGSYNEQFF; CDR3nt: TGTGCCAGCAGCTTAGAAAAGGGTTCCTACAATGAGCAGTTCTTC
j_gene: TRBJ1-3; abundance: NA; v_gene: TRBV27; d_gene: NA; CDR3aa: CASSWSGLGGNTIYF; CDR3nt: TGTGCCAGCAGTTGGTCGGGGCTGGGAGGAAACACCATATATTTT
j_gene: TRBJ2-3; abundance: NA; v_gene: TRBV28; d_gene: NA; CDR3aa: CASSLGGTTHTQYF; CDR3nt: TGTGCCAGCAGCCTAGGGGGGACTACTCATACGCAGTATTTT
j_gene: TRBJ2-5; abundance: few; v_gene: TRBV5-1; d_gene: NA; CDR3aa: CASSLAKETQYF; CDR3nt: TGCGCCAGCAGCTTGGCGAAAGAGACCCAGTACTTC
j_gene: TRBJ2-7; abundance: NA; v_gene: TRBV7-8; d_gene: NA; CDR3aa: CASSFAGLGYEQYF; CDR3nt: TGTGCCAGCAGCTTCGCGGGGTTAGGTTACGAGCAGTACTTC
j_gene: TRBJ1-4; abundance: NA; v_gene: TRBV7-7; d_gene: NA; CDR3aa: CASSLRRGEKLFF; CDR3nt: TGTGCTAGCAGCCTAAGAAGAGGGGAAAAACTGTTTTTT
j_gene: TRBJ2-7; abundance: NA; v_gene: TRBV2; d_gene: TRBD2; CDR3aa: CASGTSGLYEQYF; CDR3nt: TGTGCCAGCGGGACTAGCGGATTGTACGAGCAGTACTTC
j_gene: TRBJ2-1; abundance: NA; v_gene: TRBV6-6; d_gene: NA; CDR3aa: CASRAESSYNEQFF; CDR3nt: TGTGCCAGCAGAGCGGAGAGCTCCTACAATGAGCAGTTCTTC
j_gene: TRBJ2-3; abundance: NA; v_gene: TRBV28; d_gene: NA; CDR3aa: CASASAGQQPTDTQYF; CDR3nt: TGTGCCAGCGCCTCCGCGGGACAGCAACCCACAGATACGCAGTATTTT
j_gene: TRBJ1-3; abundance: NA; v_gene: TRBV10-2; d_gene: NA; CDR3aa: CASSSGSGNTIYF; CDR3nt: TGCGCCAGCAGTTCAGGGTCTGGAAACACCATATATTTT
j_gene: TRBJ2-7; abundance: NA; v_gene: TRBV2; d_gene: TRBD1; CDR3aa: CASRENGQGKNEQYF; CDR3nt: TGTGCCAGCAGGGAGAACGGACAGGGGAAAAACGAGCAGTACTTC
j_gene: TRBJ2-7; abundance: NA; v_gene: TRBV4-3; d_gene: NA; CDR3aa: CASSLGVAGEQYF; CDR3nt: TGCGCCAGCAGCCTGGGGGTGGCGGGCGAGCAGTACTTC
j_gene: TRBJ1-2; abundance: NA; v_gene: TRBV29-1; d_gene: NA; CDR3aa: CSVYSPGDYGYTF; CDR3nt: TGCAGCGTGTATTCGCCGGGGGACTATGGCTACACCTTC
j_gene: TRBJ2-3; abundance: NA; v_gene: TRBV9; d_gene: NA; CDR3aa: CASSVRAAPSTDTQYF; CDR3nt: TGTGCCAGCAGCGTAAGAGCGGCGCCTAGCACAGATACGCAGTATTTT
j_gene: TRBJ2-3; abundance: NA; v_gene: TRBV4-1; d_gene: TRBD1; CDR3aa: CASSARDRAGDTQYF; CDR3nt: TGCGCCAGCAGCGCCCGGGACAGGGCTGGAGATACGCAGTATTTT
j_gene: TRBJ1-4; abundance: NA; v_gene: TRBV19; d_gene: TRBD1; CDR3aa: CASRTDRAGKLFF; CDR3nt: TGTGCCAGTAGAACAGACAGGGCAGGAAAACTGTTTTTT
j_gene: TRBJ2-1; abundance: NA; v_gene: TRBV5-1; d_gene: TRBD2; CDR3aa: CASSLDPAGVSSEQFF; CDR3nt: TGCGCCAGCAGCTTGGATCCAGCGGGAGTATCAAGTGAGCAGTTCTTC
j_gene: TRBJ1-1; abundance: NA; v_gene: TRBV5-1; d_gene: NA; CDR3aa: CASSFTGEDTEAFF; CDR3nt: TGCGCCAGCAGCTTCACCGGGGAGGACACTGAAGCTTTCTTT
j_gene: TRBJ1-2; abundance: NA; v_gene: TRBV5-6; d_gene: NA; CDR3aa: CASSEQGMYGYTF; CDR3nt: TGTGCCAGCAGCGAACAGGGAATGTATGGCTACACCTTC
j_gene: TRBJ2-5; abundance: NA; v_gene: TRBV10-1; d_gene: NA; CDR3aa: CASSGVPGTYQETQYF; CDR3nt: TGCGCCAGCAGTGGAGTTCCGGGGACGTACCAAGAGACCCAGTACTTC
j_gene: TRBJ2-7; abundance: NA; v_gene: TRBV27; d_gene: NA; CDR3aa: CASSFRGPTLTF; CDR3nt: TGTGCCAGCAGTTTTAGGGGACCTACCCTTACCTTC